One sample yielded the 7 T cell receptor beta chains listed below, sequenced in a study of shared clonotypes between healthy human individuals. Clones were read by immunoSEQ multiplex PCR, and TCRdb kept only the in-frame ones, dropping some. The sample consists of roughly 810,000 clones, approximately 97% of them appearing once. Naive CD8 cells were CD45RO-negative, positively selected for CCR7, excluding terminally differentiated effector memory CD45RA+ cells. The sequencing sample was made of naive CD8+ T cells sorted from blood. These receptors all stem from a man aged 25 to 45 in good health.

In DNA form, the CDR3 reads TGTGCCAGTAGTCCAGGTCCCGGATTCCATGGCTACACCTTC. Translating gives CASSPGPGFHGYTF. V usage is TRBV19 and J usage is TRBJ1-2; no definite D call. With 5 bases removed from V and 6 bases from J, the gap between germline ends came to 16 bases. The CDR3 loop spans 14 amino acids. Germline loops: CDR1 LNHDA, CDR2 SQIVND (reference sequence).

The chain uses TRBV7-8 and TRBJ2-3, with 12 bases identical to TRBD1. The junction had 10 bases not matched to a gene; V was cut back by 5 bases and J by 1 base. The CDR3 extends over 18 amino acids. In germline, CDR1 is SGHVS, CDR2 FQNEAQ. CDR3 DNA: TGTGCCAGCAGCGGACCGGGACAGGGGGCGCCTGGCACAGATACGCAGTATTTT. Protein product: CASSGPGQGAPGTDTQYF.

The chain carries TRBV9 and TRBJ2-1, with 9 nucleotides matching TRBD2. Trimming at V came to 0 bases and at J to 4 bases, leaving 5 bases not matched to a gene. CDR1 SGDLS and CDR2 YYNGEE come from the germline V gene. The CDR3 is 16 amino acids. CDR3 sequence reads: CASSVGQTSGYNEQFF. The CDR3 DNA is TGTGCCAGCAGCGTAGGTCAGACTAGCGGATACAATGAGCAGTTCTTC.

This sequence joins TRBV6-1 and TRBJ2-7; D gene unclear. Deletions cut 0 bases from V and 2 bases from J, with 8 bases between. The CDR3 has 14 residues. Germline CDR1 and CDR2: MNHNS and SASEGT. CDR3 sequence (DNA): TGTGCCAGCAGTGAAGCATGGTCCGCCTACGAGCAGTACTTC. This gives the protein CASSEAWSAYEQYF.

The chain couples TRBV7-2 to TRBJ2-5; the D gene is possibly TRBD1 (5 bases). Germline V lookup: CDR1 SGHTA, CDR2 FQGNSA. Trimming removed 2 bases from V and 9 bases from J, with 13 bases in between. The CDR3 covers 13 residues. The CDR3 DNA follows: TGTGCCAGCAGCTTAAGGGGCCCGAACGCCCAGTACTTC. The encoded protein is CASSLRGPNAQYF.

This rearrangement joins TRBV7-9 to TRBJ2-7, with 14 bases that match TRBD2. CDR1 and CDR2 (germline): SEHNR, FQNEAQ (reference sequence). Trimming took 5 bases from V and 5 from J; bases not matched to a gene: 2. This CDR3 contains 14 residues. The CDR3 protein is CASSATSGRDEQYF. CDR3 nucleotides: TGTGCCAGCAGCGCGACTAGCGGGAGGGACGAGCAGTACTTC.

J is TRBJ1-1 and V is TRBV19; the D is unclear. V was shortened by 5 bases and J by 1 base, with 14 bases between the two germline ends. CDR3 length equals 15 residues. Germline V gene data show CDR1 as LNHDA and CDR2 as SQIVND (reference sequence). In DNA form, the CDR3 reads TGTGCCAGTAGTCCTTGGAATCCTGGGAACACTGAAGCTTTCTTT. It translates to CASSPWNPGNTEAFF.